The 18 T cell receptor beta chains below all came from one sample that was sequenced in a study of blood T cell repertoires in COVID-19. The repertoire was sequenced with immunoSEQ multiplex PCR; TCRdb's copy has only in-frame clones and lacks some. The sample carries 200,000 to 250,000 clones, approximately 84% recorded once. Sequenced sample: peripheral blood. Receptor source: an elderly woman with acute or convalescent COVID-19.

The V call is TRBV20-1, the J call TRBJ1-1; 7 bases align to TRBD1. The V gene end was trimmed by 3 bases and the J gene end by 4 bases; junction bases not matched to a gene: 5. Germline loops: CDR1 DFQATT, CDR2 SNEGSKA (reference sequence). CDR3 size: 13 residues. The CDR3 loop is CSASLSGGTEAFF. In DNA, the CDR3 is TGCAGTGCTAGTCTATCAGGGGGCACTGAAGCTTTCTTT.

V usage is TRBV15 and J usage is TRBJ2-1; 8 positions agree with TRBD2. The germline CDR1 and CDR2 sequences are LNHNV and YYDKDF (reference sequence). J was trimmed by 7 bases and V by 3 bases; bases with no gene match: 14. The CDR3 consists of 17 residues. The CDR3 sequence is CATSSGTWTGGRNEQFF. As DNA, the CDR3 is TGTGCCACCAGCAGCGGTACCTGGACGGGGGGGCGGAATGAGCAGTTCTTC.

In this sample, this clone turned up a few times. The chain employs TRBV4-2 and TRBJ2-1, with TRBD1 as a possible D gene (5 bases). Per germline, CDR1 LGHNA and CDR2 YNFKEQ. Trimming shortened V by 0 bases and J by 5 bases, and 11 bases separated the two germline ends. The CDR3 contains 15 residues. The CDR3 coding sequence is TGTGCCAGCAGCCAAGAGATTGGGGCCAACAATGAGCAGTTCTTC. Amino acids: CASSQEIGANNEQFF.

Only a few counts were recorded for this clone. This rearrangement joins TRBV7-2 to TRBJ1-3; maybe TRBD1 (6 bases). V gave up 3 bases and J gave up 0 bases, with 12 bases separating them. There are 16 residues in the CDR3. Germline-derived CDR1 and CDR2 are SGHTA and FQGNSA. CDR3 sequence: CASSFRQDNSGNTIYF. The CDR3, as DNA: TGTGCCAGCAGCTTCAGACAGGACAACTCTGGAAACACCATATATTTT.

The DNA for the CDR3 is TGTGCCAGCAGCCAAGTGGCTAGCGCCGTAGGGTCCTACAATGAGCAGTTCTTC. Its translation is CASSQVASAVGSYNEQFF. The chain carries TRBV3-1 (or the pseudogene TRBV3-2) and TRBJ2-1; D may be TRBD2 (6 bases). This CDR3 has 18 residues. V was shortened by 1 base and J by 1 base, with 17 bases between the two germline ends. Germline-derived CDR1 and CDR2 are LGHDT and YNNKEL (reference sequence).

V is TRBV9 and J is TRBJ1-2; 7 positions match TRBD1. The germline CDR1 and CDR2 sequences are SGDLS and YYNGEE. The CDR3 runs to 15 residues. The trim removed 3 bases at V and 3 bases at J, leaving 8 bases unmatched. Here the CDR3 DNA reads TGTGCCAGCAGCGGAGGCGGGACAGTCTACTATGGCTACACCTTC. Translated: CASSGGGTVYYGYTF.

The CDR3 protein is CSASPGGLNTGELFF. DNA for the CDR3: TGCAGTGCTAGTCCGGGGGGCCTGAACACCGGGGAGCTGTTTTTT. The chain employs TRBV20-1 and TRBJ2-2; possibly TRBD2 for D (7 bases). Germline-derived CDR1 and CDR2 are DFQATT and SNEGSKA (reference sequence). V dropped 3 bases and J dropped 1 base, with 12 bases sitting between them. The CDR3 contains 15 residues.

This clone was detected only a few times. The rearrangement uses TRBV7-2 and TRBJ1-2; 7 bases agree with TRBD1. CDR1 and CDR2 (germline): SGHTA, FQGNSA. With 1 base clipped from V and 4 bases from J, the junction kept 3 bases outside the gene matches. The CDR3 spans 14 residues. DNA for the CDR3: TGTGCCAGCAGCTTAGTGCGGGACAGCTATGGCTACACCTTC. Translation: CASSLVRDSYGYTF.

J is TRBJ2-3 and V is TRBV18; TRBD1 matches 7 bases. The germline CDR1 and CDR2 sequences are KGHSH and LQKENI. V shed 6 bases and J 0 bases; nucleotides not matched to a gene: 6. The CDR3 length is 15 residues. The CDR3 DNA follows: TGTGCCAGCTCTCCGGACAGGCGGAGCACAGATACGCAGTATTTT. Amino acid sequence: CASSPDRRSTDTQYF.

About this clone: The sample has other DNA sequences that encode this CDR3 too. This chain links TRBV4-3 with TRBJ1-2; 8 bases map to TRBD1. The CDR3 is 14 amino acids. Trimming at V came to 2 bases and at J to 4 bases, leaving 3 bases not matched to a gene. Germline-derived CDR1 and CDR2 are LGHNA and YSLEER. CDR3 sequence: CASSQTGGGYGYTF. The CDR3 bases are TGCGCCAGCAGCCAAACAGGGGGAGGCTATGGCTACACCTTC.

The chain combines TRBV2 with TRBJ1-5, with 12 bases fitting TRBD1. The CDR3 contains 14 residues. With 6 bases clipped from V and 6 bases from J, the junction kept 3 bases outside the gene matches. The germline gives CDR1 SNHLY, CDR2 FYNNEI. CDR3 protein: CASRGTGGIQPQHF. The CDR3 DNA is TGTGCCAGCAGGGGGACAGGGGGCATTCAGCCCCAGCATTTT.

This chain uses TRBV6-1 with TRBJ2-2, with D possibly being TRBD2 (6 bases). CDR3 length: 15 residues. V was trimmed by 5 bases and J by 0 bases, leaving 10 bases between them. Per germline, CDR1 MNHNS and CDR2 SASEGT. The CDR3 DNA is TGTGCCAGCAGTATGACTAGGACGAACACCGGGGAGCTGTTTTTT. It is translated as CASSMTRTNTGELFF.

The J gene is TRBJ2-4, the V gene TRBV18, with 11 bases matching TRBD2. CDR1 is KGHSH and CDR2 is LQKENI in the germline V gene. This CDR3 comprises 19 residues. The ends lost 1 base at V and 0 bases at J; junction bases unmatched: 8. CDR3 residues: CASSPLVLAGALAKNIQYF. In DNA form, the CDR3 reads TGTGCCAGCTCACCACTTGTACTAGCGGGGGCTCTAGCCAAAAACATTCAGTACTTC.

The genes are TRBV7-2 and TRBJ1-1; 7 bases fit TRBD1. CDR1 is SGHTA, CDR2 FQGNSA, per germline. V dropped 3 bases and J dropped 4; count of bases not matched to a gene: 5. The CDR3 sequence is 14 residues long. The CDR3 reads CASSFYSGGTEAFF. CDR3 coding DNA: TGTGCCAGCAGCTTTTATTCAGGGGGCACTGAAGCTTTCTTT. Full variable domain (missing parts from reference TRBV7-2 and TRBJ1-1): GAGVSQSPSNKVTEKGKDVELRCDPISGHTALYWYRQSLGQGLEFLIYFQGNSAPDKSGLPSDRFSAERTGGSVSTLTIQRTQQEDSAVYLCASSFYSGGTEAFFGQGTRLTVV.

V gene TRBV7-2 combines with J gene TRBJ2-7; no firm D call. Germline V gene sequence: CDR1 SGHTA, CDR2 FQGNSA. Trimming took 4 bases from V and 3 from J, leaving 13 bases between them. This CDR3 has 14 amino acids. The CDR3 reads CASSSGTAFYEQYF. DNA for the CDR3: TGTGCCAGCAGCTCAGGCACTGCCTTCTACGAGCAGTACTTC.

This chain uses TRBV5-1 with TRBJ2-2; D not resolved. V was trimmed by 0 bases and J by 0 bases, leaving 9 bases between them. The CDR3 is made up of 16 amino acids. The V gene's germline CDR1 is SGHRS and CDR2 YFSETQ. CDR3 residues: CASSLGTGPNTGELFF. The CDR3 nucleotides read TGCGCCAGCAGCTTGGGTACGGGTCCGAACACCGGGGAGCTGTTTTTT.

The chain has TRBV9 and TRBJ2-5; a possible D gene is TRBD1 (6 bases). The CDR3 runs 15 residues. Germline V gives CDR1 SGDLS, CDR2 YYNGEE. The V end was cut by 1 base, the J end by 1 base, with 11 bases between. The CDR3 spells CASSVFPGVQETQYF. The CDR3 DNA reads TGTGCCAGCAGCGTATTCCCAGGGGTCCAAGAGACCCAGTACTTC.

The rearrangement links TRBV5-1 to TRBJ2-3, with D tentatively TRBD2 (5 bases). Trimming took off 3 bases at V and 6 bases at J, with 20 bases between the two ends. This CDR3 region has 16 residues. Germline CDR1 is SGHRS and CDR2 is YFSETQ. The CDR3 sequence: CASSSSGIGVGDTQYF. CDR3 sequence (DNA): TGCGCCAGCAGCTCCTCCGGGATCGGCGTCGGGGATACGCAGTATTTT.